The clone carrying this TCR beta chain was seen repeatedly, ten times or more. Its antigen is not known. These data belong to a study of Graves' ophthalmopathy and Graves' hyperthyroidism. The study, taken as a whole, reports: In blood appeared most of the expanded thyroid clonotypes whose frequency exceeded 0.001. The 13-signature model separated ophthalmopathy from stable hyperthyroidism at approximately 91% sensitivity and nearly 83% specificity.

Clinicians made diagnoses from clinical symptoms, serum thyroxine, TRAb, thyroid ultrasound and orbital computed tomography. Researchers took RNA transcripts and amplified TCR beta CDR3 regions from them. RT-PCR was first run with HTBI primers, then multiplex PCR in a second round. TCRdb analysed the multiplex PCR reads with MiXCR anew, one entry per CDR3 protein. The sample lists a few hundred thousand distinct CDR3 sequences; just over 15% were seen once. CDR1 is MNHEY and CDR2 is SMNVEV in the germline V gene (reference sequence). This CDR3 is 15 amino acids long. V dropped 7 bases and J dropped 1 base, with 16 bases sitting between them.

The rearrangement joins TRBV27 to TRBJ1-1; D may be TRBD1 (6 bases). The TCR originated in a woman aged 18-29 years with stable Graves' hyperthyroidism. Sequencing was done on a sample of peripheral blood. The CDR3 coding sequence is TGTGCCAGCAAATCGTTCGGAGGGGGGAACACTGAAGCTTTCTTT. Its protein is CASKSFGGGNTEAFF.